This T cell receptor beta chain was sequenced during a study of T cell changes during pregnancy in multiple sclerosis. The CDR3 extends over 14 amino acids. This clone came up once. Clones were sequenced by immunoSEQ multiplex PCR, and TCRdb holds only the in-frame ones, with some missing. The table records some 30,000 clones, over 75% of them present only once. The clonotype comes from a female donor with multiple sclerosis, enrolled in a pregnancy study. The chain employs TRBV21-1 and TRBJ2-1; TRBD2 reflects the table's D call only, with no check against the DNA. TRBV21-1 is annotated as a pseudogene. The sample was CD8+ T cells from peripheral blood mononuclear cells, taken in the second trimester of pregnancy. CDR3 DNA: TGTGCCAGCAGCTTTAGCGGGGGTGGCAATGAGCAGTTCTTC. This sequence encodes CASSFSGGGNEQFF.